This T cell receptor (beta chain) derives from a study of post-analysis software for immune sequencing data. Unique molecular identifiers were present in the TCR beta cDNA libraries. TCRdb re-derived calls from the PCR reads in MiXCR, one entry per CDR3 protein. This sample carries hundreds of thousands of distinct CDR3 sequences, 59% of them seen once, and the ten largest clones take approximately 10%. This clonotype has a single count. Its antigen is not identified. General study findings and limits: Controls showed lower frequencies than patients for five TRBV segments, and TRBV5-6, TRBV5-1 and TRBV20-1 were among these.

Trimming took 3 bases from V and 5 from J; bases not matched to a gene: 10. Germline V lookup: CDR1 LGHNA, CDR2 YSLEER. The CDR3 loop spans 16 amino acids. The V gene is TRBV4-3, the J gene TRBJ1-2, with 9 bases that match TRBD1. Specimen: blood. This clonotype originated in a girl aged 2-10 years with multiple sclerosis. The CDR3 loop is CASSQEGQGLGYGYTF. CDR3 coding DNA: TGCGCCAGCAGCCAGGAAGGACAGGGGCTTGGTTATGGCTACACCTTC.